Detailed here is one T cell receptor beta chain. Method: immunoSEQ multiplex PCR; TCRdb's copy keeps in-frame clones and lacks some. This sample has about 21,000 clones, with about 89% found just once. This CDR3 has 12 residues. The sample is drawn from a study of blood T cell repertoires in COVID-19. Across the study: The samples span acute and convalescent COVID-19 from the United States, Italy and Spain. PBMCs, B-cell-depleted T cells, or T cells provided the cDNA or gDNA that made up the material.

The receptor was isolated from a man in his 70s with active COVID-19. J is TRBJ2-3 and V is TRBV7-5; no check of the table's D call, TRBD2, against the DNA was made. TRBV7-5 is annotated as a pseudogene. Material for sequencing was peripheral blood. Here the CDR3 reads CVRSGGLLSQYF. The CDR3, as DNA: TGTGTCAGAAGCGGGGGACTTTTGTCCCAGTATTTT.